This is a list of T cell receptor beta chains from one sample in a study of T-cell reconstitution after alpha-beta-depleted transplantation in children. TCRdb reanalysed the PCR reads using MiXCR and keeps one entry per CDR3 protein. Here the sample spans about a million distinct CDR3 sequences, about 26% being singletons. The material was PBMCs, mostly from graft donor cells, obtained 360 days after TCRalphabeta/CD19-depleted stem cell transplant. All receptors derive from a boy younger than two who had a stem cell transplant for SCID, so the T cells may come from the graft donor. The CDR3 runs from the conserved cysteine through the conserved F or W. Each record gives: V gene, J gene, clone size, CDR3 length, D gene, CDR3 DNA, CDR3 protein. D genes are given only for firm matches. Size tells how often a clone was seen (once, few, many) or the class of an expanded clone, and some rows leave it out.

v_gene: TRBV28
j_gene: TRBJ2-7
abundance: .
len: 17
d_gene: .
CDR3nt: TGTGCCAGCAGTTTGCCCCCCGAACAGGTAATAACCTACGAGCAGTACTTC
CDR3aa: CASSLPPEQVITYEQYF

v_gene: TRBV7-9
j_gene: TRBJ1-1
abundance: .
len: 14
d_gene: .
CDR3nt: TGTGCCAGCAGCTTCCTGGACAGTAACACTGAAGCTTTCTTT
CDR3aa: CASSFLDSNTEAFF

v_gene: TRBV29-1
j_gene: TRBJ2-1
abundance: few
len: 14
d_gene: TRBD1
CDR3nt: TGCAGCGTTGATACGGGACAGGGGGCTTTTGAGCAGTTCTTC
CDR3aa: CSVDTGQGAFEQFF

v_gene: TRBV18
j_gene: TRBJ2-1
abundance: few
len: 16
d_gene: .
CDR3nt: TGTGCCAGCTCACCAGGCGGATTGAGGGGGGATTGGGAGCAGTTCTTC
CDR3aa: CASSPGGLRGDWEQFF

v_gene: TRBV5-1
j_gene: TRBJ2-5
abundance: few
len: 14
d_gene: TRBD1
CDR3nt: TGCGCCAGCAGCTTGGGGACAGGGATGGAGACCCAGTACTTC
CDR3aa: CASSLGTGMETQYF

v_gene: TRBV4-1
j_gene: TRBJ2-1
abundance: .
len: 15
d_gene: TRBD1
CDR3nt: TGCGCCAGCAGCCAAGGGAGACAGGGTTACAATGAGCAGTTCTTC
CDR3aa: CASSQGRQGYNEQFF

v_gene: TRBV7-9
j_gene: TRBJ2-5
abundance: .
len: 16
d_gene: .
CDR3nt: TGTGCCAGCAGCTTCCCCGAAGATACAGGGCAAGAGACCCAGTACTTC
CDR3aa: CASSFPEDTGQETQYF

v_gene: TRBV10-3
j_gene: TRBJ2-5
abundance: few
len: 13
d_gene: .
CDR3nt: TGTGCCATCAGTGGAGAGAGTATCGAGACCCAGTACTTC
CDR3aa: CAISGESIETQYF

v_gene: TRBV20-1
j_gene: TRBJ1-4
abundance: .
len: 14
d_gene: TRBD1
CDR3nt: TGCAGTGCTAGCTTCAGGGGGAATTACGAAAAACTGTTTTTT
CDR3aa: CSASFRGNYEKLFF

v_gene: TRBV15
j_gene: TRBJ2-5
abundance: few
len: 13
d_gene: .
CDR3nt: TGTGCCACCAGCGGGGACCTTGTGGAGACCCAGTACTTC
CDR3aa: CATSGDLVETQYF

v_gene: TRBV7-2
j_gene: TRBJ2-3
abundance: .
len: 16
d_gene: TRBD2
CDR3nt: TGTGCCAGCAGCTTAGCACCTAGCGGGGGGTTTGGTACGCAGTATTTT
CDR3aa: CASSLAPSGGFGTQYF

v_gene: TRBV5-1
j_gene: TRBJ2-7
abundance: once
len: 14
d_gene: TRBD1
CDR3nt: TGCGCCAGCAGGGACGGGACAGGGGTAGGCGAGCAGTACTTC
CDR3aa: CASRDGTGVGEQYF

v_gene: TRBV4-2
j_gene: TRBJ2-1
abundance: .
len: 16
d_gene: .
CDR3nt: TGTGCCAGCAGCCAAGCGGTCGGGGTCTACTACAATGAGCAGTTCTTC
CDR3aa: CASSQAVGVYYNEQFF

v_gene: TRBV4-1
j_gene: TRBJ2-7
abundance: .
len: 17
d_gene: TRBD2
CDR3nt: TGCGCCAGCAGCCAGGGGCTAGCGGGGGGCCCTCTGTGGGAGCAGTACTTC
CDR3aa: CASSQGLAGGPLWEQYF

v_gene: TRBV24-1
j_gene: TRBJ2-3
abundance: .
len: 12
d_gene: .
CDR3nt: TGTGCCACCAGTGATCTCCAAGGTACGCAGTATTTT
CDR3aa: CATSDLQGTQYF

v_gene: TRBV20-1
j_gene: TRBJ2-7
abundance: .
len: 15
d_gene: TRBD2
CDR3nt: TGCAGTGCGACGATCGGGGGGAGCTCCTACAATGAGCAGTACTTC
CDR3aa: CSATIGGSSYNEQYF

v_gene: TRBV5-1
j_gene: TRBJ2-1
abundance: few
len: 18
d_gene: TRBD2
CDR3nt: TGCGCCAGCAGCTTGGTGGGGCGACTAGCGGGGTATAACAATGAGCAGTTCTTC
CDR3aa: CASSLVGRLAGYNNEQFF

v_gene: TRBV10-3
j_gene: TRBJ1-3
abundance: .
len: 11
d_gene: .
CDR3nt: TGTGCCATCAGTGATCGAGACACCATATATTTT
CDR3aa: CAISDRDTIYF

v_gene: TRBV3-1
j_gene: TRBJ1-1
abundance: few
len: 13
d_gene: .
CDR3nt: TGTGCCAGCAGCCAGGGGGGGGATGGTGAAGCTTTCTTT
CDR3aa: CASSQGGDGEAFF

v_gene: TRBV27
j_gene: TRBJ2-7
abundance: .
len: 16
d_gene: .
CDR3nt: TGTGCCAGCAGTTTATCGGGGGGCTGGGGGGACTACGAGCAGTACTTC
CDR3aa: CASSLSGGWGDYEQYF